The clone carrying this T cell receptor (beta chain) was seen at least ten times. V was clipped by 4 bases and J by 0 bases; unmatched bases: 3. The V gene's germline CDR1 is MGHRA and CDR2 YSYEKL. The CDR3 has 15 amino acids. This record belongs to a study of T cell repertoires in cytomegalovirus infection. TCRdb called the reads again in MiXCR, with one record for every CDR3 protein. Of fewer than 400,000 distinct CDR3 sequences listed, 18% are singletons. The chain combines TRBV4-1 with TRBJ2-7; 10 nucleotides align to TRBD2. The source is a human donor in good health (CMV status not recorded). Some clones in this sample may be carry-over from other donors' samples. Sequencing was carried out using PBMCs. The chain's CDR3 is CASSRASGSSYEQYF. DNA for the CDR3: TGCGCCAGCAGCCGAGCTAGCGGGAGCTCCTACGAGCAGTACTTC.